Listed below are T cell receptor beta chains from one sample, sequenced in a study of response to subunit inactivated influenza vaccine. TCRdb recomputed calls from the RT-PCR reads with MiXCR, one row per CDR3 protein. The data show around 480,000 distinct CDR3 sequences, approximately 11% seen once. The starting material was PBMCs from blood, obtained 35 to 45 days after vaccination. Receptors were obtained from a man aged 50 to 59 who received an inactivated influenza vaccine. Each CDR3 is given with its conserved first and last residue. The order of the fields is V gene, clone size, D gene, J gene, CDR3 DNA, CDR3 protein. A D gene is named only where the DNA matches it firmly. Part of the rows lack a size; the others show once, few, many or a class for expanded clones.

v_gene: TRBV27; abundance: .; d_gene: .; j_gene: TRBJ2-1; CDR3nt: TGTGCCAGCAGTTTAGGCTCAGGGTGGGTTAATGAGCAGTTCTTC; CDR3aa: CASSLGSGWVNEQFF
v_gene: TRBV6-2/TRBV6-3; abundance: .; d_gene: TRBD1; j_gene: TRBJ2-7; CDR3nt: TGTGCCAGCAGTTATTTTGGGACAGGTACCTACGAGCAGTACTTC; CDR3aa: CASSYFGTGTYEQYF
v_gene: TRBV24-1; abundance: .; d_gene: .; j_gene: TRBJ2-3; CDR3nt: TGTGCCACCAGTGATTTAGGGCCCAATACGCAGTATTTT; CDR3aa: CATSDLGPNTQYF
v_gene: TRBV6-1; abundance: few; d_gene: .; j_gene: TRBJ1-4; CDR3nt: TGTGCCAGCAGTCCGGGACCGACTAGGGCAGAAAAACTGTTTTTT; CDR3aa: CASSPGPTRAEKLFF
v_gene: TRBV5-6; abundance: .; d_gene: .; j_gene: TRBJ2-1; CDR3nt: TGTGCCAGCAGCCAGGCCTCCCCGGGAGACCTGTTCTTC; CDR3aa: CASSQASPGDLFF
v_gene: TRBV27; abundance: .; d_gene: TRBD1; j_gene: TRBJ2-4; CDR3nt: TGTGCCAGCAGTACGCTGGACAGGGGATCCAAAAACATTCAGTACTTC; CDR3aa: CASSTLDRGSKNIQYF
v_gene: TRBV7-8; abundance: many; d_gene: TRBD1; j_gene: TRBJ1-3; CDR3nt: TGTGCCAGCAGTCGTAACAGGGGGAGTTCGGGAAACACCATATATTTT; CDR3aa: CASSRNRGSSGNTIYF
v_gene: TRBV3-1; abundance: .; d_gene: .; j_gene: TRBJ1-1; CDR3nt: TGTGCCAGCAGCCTCCGTGGGGCGGCGCAGAAAGCTTTCTTT; CDR3aa: CASSLRGAAQKAFF
v_gene: TRBV10-3; abundance: few; d_gene: .; j_gene: TRBJ2-7; CDR3nt: TGTGCCATCAGTGACGTCCAGGGCGGTCGAGAGCAGTACTTC; CDR3aa: CAISDVQGGREQYF
v_gene: TRBV11-2; abundance: .; d_gene: TRBD1; j_gene: TRBJ2-7; CDR3nt: TGTGCCAGCAGCTTAAAACAGGGGGCGGGCGAGCAGTACTTC; CDR3aa: CASSLKQGAGEQYF
v_gene: TRBV2; abundance: few; d_gene: TRBD2; j_gene: TRBJ2-7; CDR3nt: TGTGCCAGCTCCCCTAGCGGGGGACCCTACGAGCAGTACTTC; CDR3aa: CASSPSGGPYEQYF
v_gene: TRBV6-2/TRBV6-3; abundance: few; d_gene: .; j_gene: TRBJ2-7; CDR3nt: TGTGCCAGCAGTTCTGGGCCCACGGAGCAGTACTTC; CDR3aa: CASSSGPTEQYF
v_gene: TRBV5-1; abundance: few; d_gene: .; j_gene: TRBJ2-5; CDR3nt: TGCGCCAGCACGACCGGGACGCCTCAAGAGACCCAGTACTTC; CDR3aa: CASTTGTPQETQYF
v_gene: TRBV5-1; abundance: many; d_gene: .; j_gene: TRBJ1-4; CDR3nt: TGCGCCAGCAGCGACTCCGGGACCTTGGGTGAAAAACTGTTTTTT; CDR3aa: CASSDSGTLGEKLFF
v_gene: TRBV7-9; abundance: .; d_gene: TRBD2; j_gene: TRBJ2-4; CDR3nt: TGTGCCAGCAGCTTAGGTGGGCTAGCGGGACCCAAAAACATTCAGTACTTC; CDR3aa: CASSLGGLAGPKNIQYF
v_gene: TRBV20-1; abundance: many; d_gene: TRBD1; j_gene: TRBJ2-7; CDR3nt: TGCAGTGCTAGGGACAGGGGAGGATCCGAGCAGTACTTC; CDR3aa: CSARDRGGSEQYF
v_gene: TRBV3-1; abundance: .; d_gene: .; j_gene: TRBJ2-3; CDR3nt: TGTGCCAGCAGCCAACGTTGGGGCACAGATACGCAGTATTTT; CDR3aa: CASSQRWGTDTQYF
v_gene: TRBV5-4; abundance: .; d_gene: TRBD2; j_gene: TRBJ2-2; CDR3nt: TGTGCCAGCAGCCATAGCGGGATGAACACCGGGGAGCTGTTTTTT; CDR3aa: CASSHSGMNTGELFF
v_gene: TRBV5-1; abundance: .; d_gene: TRBD2; j_gene: TRBJ2-1; CDR3nt: TGCGCCAGCAGCTTGCCAGGACTAGCGGGAGTTAGTGAGCAGTTCTTC; CDR3aa: CASSLPGLAGVSEQFF
v_gene: TRBV29-1; abundance: .; d_gene: .; j_gene: TRBJ2-3; CDR3nt: TGCAGCGTTGAAGAATCCACAGATACGCAGTATTTT; CDR3aa: CSVEESTDTQYF
v_gene: TRBV7-9; abundance: .; d_gene: .; j_gene: TRBJ1-4; CDR3nt: TGTGCCAGCAGTTACGTAATAGACAAACTGTTTTTT; CDR3aa: CASSYVIDKLFF
v_gene: TRBV6-5; abundance: .; d_gene: TRBD1; j_gene: TRBJ2-7; CDR3nt: TGTGCCAGCAGTTTCCGGGACAGTGGCTCCTACGAGCAGTACTTC; CDR3aa: CASSFRDSGSYEQYF
v_gene: TRBV10-3; abundance: .; d_gene: .; j_gene: TRBJ2-5; CDR3nt: TGTGCCATCGGGAAACTAGCCGCCGAGACCCAGTACTTC; CDR3aa: CAIGKLAAETQYF
v_gene: TRBV18; abundance: .; d_gene: TRBD1; j_gene: TRBJ2-7; CDR3nt: TGTGCCAGCTCCCCAAACCAAGCGACAGGGGAGTACGAGCAGTACTTC; CDR3aa: CASSPNQATGEYEQYF
v_gene: TRBV6-2/TRBV6-3; abundance: few; d_gene: TRBD1; j_gene: TRBJ1-5; CDR3nt: TGTGCCAGCAGTTCCCCGGGACAGCGCTCAGGGGGGAATCAGCCCCAGCATTTT; CDR3aa: CASSSPGQRSGGNQPQHF
v_gene: TRBV28; abundance: few; d_gene: .; j_gene: TRBJ2-7; CDR3nt: TGTGCCAGCAGTTTCCGTGGGAGAACTATGAACTCCTACGAGCAGTACTTC; CDR3aa: CASSFRGRTMNSYEQYF
v_gene: TRBV7-9; abundance: .; d_gene: TRBD2; j_gene: TRBJ2-3; CDR3nt: TGTGCCAGCAAAGGCGGGGGAATCACAGATACGCAGTATTTT; CDR3aa: CASKGGGITDTQYF
v_gene: TRBV28; abundance: few; d_gene: TRBD2; j_gene: TRBJ2-3; CDR3nt: TGTGCCAGCAACCTAGCGGGGGGGCTTAGCACAGATACGCAGTATTTT; CDR3aa: CASNLAGGLSTDTQYF
v_gene: TRBV20-1; abundance: few; d_gene: TRBD2; j_gene: TRBJ2-7; CDR3nt: TGCAGTGCTAGAGGACTAGCCCTGAGCTCCTACGAGCAGTACTTC; CDR3aa: CSARGLALSSYEQYF
v_gene: TRBV5-1; abundance: few; d_gene: .; j_gene: TRBJ1-5; CDR3nt: TGCGCCAGCAGCTTGTCCACGGATAGCAATCAGCCCCAGCATTTT; CDR3aa: CASSLSTDSNQPQHF
v_gene: TRBV5-6; abundance: .; d_gene: .; j_gene: TRBJ2-6; CDR3nt: TGTGCCAGCAGCCCGGGCCGGTTTAACTCTGGGGCCAACGTCCTGACTTTC; CDR3aa: CASSPGRFNSGANVLTF
v_gene: TRBV6-2/TRBV6-3; abundance: few; d_gene: .; j_gene: TRBJ2-3; CDR3nt: TGTGCCAGCAGTCCCGGGCGGGTAGATACGCAGTATTTT; CDR3aa: CASSPGRVDTQYF
v_gene: TRBV7-2; abundance: .; d_gene: .; j_gene: TRBJ2-3; CDR3nt: TGTGCCAGCAGGACGGAGGGGGGCCTTAGGGGAGATACGCAGTATTTT; CDR3aa: CASRTEGGLRGDTQYF
v_gene: TRBV29-1; abundance: many; d_gene: .; j_gene: TRBJ2-5; CDR3nt: TGCAGCGGAACTGGGGAGACCCAGTACTTC; CDR3aa: CSGTGETQYF
v_gene: TRBV10-3; abundance: many; d_gene: TRBD2; j_gene: TRBJ2-3; CDR3nt: TGTGCCATCAGTGACCCCGCTTACCAGCGGGGGGATCTTTACACAGATACGCAGTATTTT; CDR3aa: CAISDPAYQRGDLYTDTQYF
v_gene: TRBV10-3; abundance: few; d_gene: TRBD2; j_gene: TRBJ2-1; CDR3nt: TGTGCCATCAGTGATTCGGCAGGGAGGGGTGAGCAGTTCTTC; CDR3aa: CAISDSAGRGEQFF
v_gene: TRBV18; abundance: few; d_gene: .; j_gene: TRBJ2-3; CDR3nt: TGTGCCAGCTCACCACCGGGCAGCGCTTACCAGCTGGCTGATACGCAGTATTTT; CDR3aa: CASSPPGSAYQLADTQYF
v_gene: TRBV20-1; abundance: .; d_gene: .; j_gene: TRBJ1-2; CDR3nt: TGCAGTGCTAGCCCGGGTGGCTACACCTTC; CDR3aa: CSASPGGYTF
v_gene: TRBV29-1; abundance: many; d_gene: TRBD2; j_gene: TRBJ2-1; CDR3nt: TGCAGCGTTGAGACCCCACCGCGGGGGGGGTCCTACAATGAGCAGTTCTTC; CDR3aa: CSVETPPRGGSYNEQFF
v_gene: TRBV28; abundance: .; d_gene: .; j_gene: TRBJ2-3; CDR3nt: TGTGCCAGCAGCCGGGCCTCGTATACGCAGTATTTT; CDR3aa: CASSRASYTQYF
v_gene: TRBV5-1; abundance: .; d_gene: .; j_gene: TRBJ2-7; CDR3nt: TGCGCCAGCAAGGCTAGCTTGGACGTAGGCTACGAGCAGTACTTC; CDR3aa: CASKASLDVGYEQYF
v_gene: TRBV14; abundance: .; d_gene: TRBD2; j_gene: TRBJ2-5; CDR3nt: TGTGCCAGCAGCCAAGGGACTAGCGGGGGGCAGACCCAGTACTTC; CDR3aa: CASSQGTSGGQTQYF
v_gene: TRBV5-1; abundance: many; d_gene: .; j_gene: TRBJ1-4; CDR3nt: TGTGCCAGCAGCTTTGGGGGGACTAATGAAAAACTGTTTTTT; CDR3aa: CASSFGGTNEKLFF
v_gene: TRBV10-3; abundance: few; d_gene: .; j_gene: TRBJ2-5; CDR3nt: TGTGCCATCAGTGATACCCGGGCCCAACAAGAGACCCAGTACTTC; CDR3aa: CAISDTRAQQETQYF
v_gene: TRBV29-1; abundance: .; d_gene: .; j_gene: TRBJ2-3; CDR3nt: TGCAGCGTTGAGTACATTAGGGCAGATACGCAGTATTTT; CDR3aa: CSVEYIRADTQYF
v_gene: TRBV5-4; abundance: few; d_gene: .; j_gene: TRBJ2-6; CDR3nt: TGTGCCAGCAGCCGAGGGGAGACATACTCTGGGGCCAACGTCCTGACTTTC; CDR3aa: CASSRGETYSGANVLTF
v_gene: TRBV25-1; abundance: .; d_gene: TRBD1; j_gene: TRBJ2-7; CDR3nt: TGTGCCAGCAGTTTTGCAGGGGGCGCCCCATCCTACGAGCAGTACTTC; CDR3aa: CASSFAGGAPSYEQYF
v_gene: TRBV5-5; abundance: .; d_gene: .; j_gene: TRBJ2-3; CDR3nt: TGTGCCACCTCCAGGCGAGACACAGATACGCAGTATTTT; CDR3aa: CATSRRDTDTQYF
v_gene: TRBV4-1; abundance: .; d_gene: TRBD2; j_gene: TRBJ2-7; CDR3nt: TGCGCCAGCAGCCAAGAGAGCGGGGGGGCCTACGAGCAGTACTTC; CDR3aa: CASSQESGGAYEQYF
v_gene: TRBV6-6; abundance: .; d_gene: TRBD1; j_gene: TRBJ1-1; CDR3nt: TGTGCCAGCAGTGCGGGACAGACTGAAGCTTTCTTT; CDR3aa: CASSAGQTEAFF
v_gene: TRBV9; abundance: .; d_gene: TRBD2; j_gene: TRBJ2-3; CDR3nt: TGTGCCAGCAGCATCGGACTAGCGGGGGGGAATACAGATACGCAGTATTTT; CDR3aa: CASSIGLAGGNTDTQYF
v_gene: TRBV20-1; abundance: many; d_gene: TRBD1; j_gene: TRBJ2-6; CDR3nt: TGCAGTGCTAAGACAGGGTTAGGGGCCAACGTCCTGACTTTC; CDR3aa: CSAKTGLGANVLTF
v_gene: TRBV5-5; abundance: .; d_gene: .; j_gene: TRBJ2-1; CDR3nt: TGTGCCAGCTTAAGCTCCGGGGCCTACTCCTACAATGAGCAGTTCTTC; CDR3aa: CASLSSGAYSYNEQFF
v_gene: TRBV20-1; abundance: few; d_gene: TRBD2; j_gene: TRBJ2-5; CDR3nt: TGCAGTGCTAGGAGGCGGCGGGAGGGCCTAAGGACCCAGTACTTC; CDR3aa: CSARRRREGLRTQYF
v_gene: TRBV4-3; abundance: few; d_gene: .; j_gene: TRBJ1-5; CDR3nt: TGCGCCAGCAGCCAAACGTCCCGGGGCAATCAGCCCCAGCATTTT; CDR3aa: CASSQTSRGNQPQHF
v_gene: TRBV7-2; abundance: .; d_gene: TRBD2; j_gene: TRBJ2-1; CDR3nt: TGTGCCAGCAGCTCCGAGCGGGGGGGGCCTCTAAATGAGCAGTTCTTC; CDR3aa: CASSSERGGPLNEQFF
v_gene: TRBV12-1; abundance: few; d_gene: .; j_gene: TRBJ2-2; CDR3nt: TGTGCCAGCAGCTGCTCCACGACTAGCGGGAGGCAGAACACCGGGGAGCTGTTTTTT; CDR3aa: CASSCSTTSGRQNTGELFF
v_gene: TRBV4-1; abundance: few; d_gene: .; j_gene: TRBJ2-2; CDR3nt: TGCGCCAGCAGCCAGGGGAGGGGGCGGAACACCGGGGAGCTGTTTTTT; CDR3aa: CASSQGRGRNTGELFF
v_gene: TRBV20-1; abundance: .; d_gene: .; j_gene: TRBJ2-4; CDR3nt: TGCAGTGCCTTAAGACTAGCCAAAAACATTCAGTACTTC; CDR3aa: CSALRLAKNIQYF
v_gene: TRBV5-1; abundance: few; d_gene: .; j_gene: TRBJ2-3; CDR3nt: TGCGCCAGCAGCTTTGCGGGTGAATACACAGATACGCAGTATTTT; CDR3aa: CASSFAGEYTDTQYF